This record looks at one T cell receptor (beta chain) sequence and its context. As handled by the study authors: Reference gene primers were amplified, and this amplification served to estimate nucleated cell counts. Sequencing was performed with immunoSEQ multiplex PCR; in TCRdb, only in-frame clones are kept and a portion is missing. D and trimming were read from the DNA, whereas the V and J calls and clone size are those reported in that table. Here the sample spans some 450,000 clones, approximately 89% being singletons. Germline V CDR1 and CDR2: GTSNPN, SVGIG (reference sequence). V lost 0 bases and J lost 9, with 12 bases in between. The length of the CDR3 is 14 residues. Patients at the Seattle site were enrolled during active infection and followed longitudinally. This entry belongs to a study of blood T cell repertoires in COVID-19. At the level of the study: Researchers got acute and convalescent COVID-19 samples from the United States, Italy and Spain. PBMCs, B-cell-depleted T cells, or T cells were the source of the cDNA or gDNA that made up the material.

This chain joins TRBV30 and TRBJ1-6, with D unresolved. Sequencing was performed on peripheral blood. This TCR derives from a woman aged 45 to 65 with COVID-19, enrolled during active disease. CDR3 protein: CAWSVLGEGSPLHF. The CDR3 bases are TGTGCCTGGAGTGTACTCGGGGAGGGTTCACCCCTCCACTTT.